This T cell receptor (beta chain) was sequenced for a study of T-cell memory formation after mild COVID-19 (dated by TCRdb to about 2021). Describing the broader study: TCR sequence clusters from the two donors were found to be largely donor specific. In a couple of donors, T-cell clones that expanded and contracted after mild COVID-19 were followed by sequencing TCRalpha and TCRbeta repertoires longitudinally. The cohort was made up of two young adult volunteers, one female and one male, who were previously healthy.

The run used an Illumina NovaSeq 6000. cDNA libraries for TCRalpha and TCRbeta were prepared by 5'RACE using constant-segment primers, with sample barcodes and unique molecular identifiers added. Trizol reagent was used to extract RNA from every sample. The libraries were amplified in two PCR steps, and the second step added a second sample barcode and Illumina TruSeq adapters. The libraries were sequenced on an Illumina NovaSeq using 2 x 150 bp paired-end reads. The study's own analysis went as follows. The reads were demultiplexed and collapsed into UMI-guided consensus sequences using migec v1.2.7. With mixcr v2.1.11, UMI consensuses were aligned to TRA and TRB V and J templates and assembled into clonotypes. A clonotype was counted as expanded or contracted only if both edgeR and NoisET called the change significant, with noise models trained on biological replicates. For edgeR calls, the cutoffs were a false discovery rate-adjusted p below 0.01 and a log2 fold-change threshold of 1. As an exploratory analysis of dynamics, max-normalized trajectories of the 1000 most abundant clonotypes were examined with PCA combined with hierarchical clustering. Separately sequenced CD4+ and CD8+ repertoires were used to assign the CD4 or CD8 phenotype of responding clones. TCRdb took the public reads, trimmed them with fastp at Q25, ran MiXCR for clone calling and kept in-frame beta chains. Each CDR3 protein gets just one entry, which takes the most common genes and DNA from the rows behind it. TCRdb's processing, not the study's, gives the V and J calls here. This sample comprises 580,000 or so distinct CDR3 sequences, roughly a sixth of them detected only once. 8.1% of the sample rests with the top ten.

Here is what the overall study found, with its caveats: Whether the second-wave clones peaking on day 37 were SARS-CoV-2 specific was not confirmed. Contracting CD4+ clones turned up mainly in the CM and EM memory subsets, whereas EMRA was where CD8+ clones were enriched. Clones that contracted from day 15 to 85 showed balanced CD4/CD8 phenotypes, whereas a second wave of clones that expanded from day 15 to 37 leaned towards CD4+. Some responding clones were found in pre-infection memory, which suggests that pre-existing cross-reactive memory T cells took part in the SARS-CoV-2 response. The study included only a couple of mild cases, and larger cohorts that include severe cases with pre-infection samples were judged to be necessary.

PBMCs were isolated by Ficoll-Paque density gradient centrifugation. Concerning this clonotype: Its antigen is not yet known. One base away there is no much larger clone; base qualities are not given.

Specimen: PBMCs or a T cell subset sorted from them (not recorded which). This TCR was sampled from an adult woman who had mild COVID-19 (a few samples of this study predate the infection). The sample titles of this study are shuffled in the database, so cell type and time point are left out; the donor was told from shared clones.

The CDR3 sequence is CASRPDRGGNTEAFF. The nucleotide sequence is given as TGTGCCAGCAGACCGGACAGGGGAGGGAACACTGAAGCTTTCTTT. The sequence joins TRBV7-2 to TRBJ1-1; TRBD1 agrees with 9 junctional bases. Germline trimming amounts to 6 bases on V and 1 base on J, with 6 as the count of junction bases outside the gene matches. CDR1 and CDR2 are read off the germline V gene as SGHTA and FQGNSA. The CDR3 spans 15 residues, from the cysteine through the phenylalanine. CDR3 DNA only is kept here, 45 bases in frame from base 1.